Listed below are T cell receptor beta chains from one sample, sequenced in a study of lymphopenia after photon versus proton radiotherapy. Sequenced by immunoSEQ multiplex PCR; TCRdb stores in-frame clones only, minus some. The profile shows around 18,000 clones, less than 90% of them singletons. The source material was peripheral blood, sampled from a patient treated with proton-based radiotherapy. The receptors originated from a man aged 70-80 years with pancreatic cancer. CDR3s include the opening cysteine and the closing phenylalanine or tryptophan. The order of the fields is clone size, V gene, J gene, D gene, CDR3 DNA, CDR3 protein. D genes are given only for firm matches. Expanded clones are given a class, and other clones once, few, many or no size at all.

>NA|TRBV5-3|TRBJ2-1|TRBD2
TGTGCCAGAAGCCCACCCCCACCAGGACTAGCGGGGGGGTTAAGCTCCTACAATGAGCAGTTCTTC
CARSPPPPGLAGGLSSYNEQFF
>NA|TRBV9|TRBJ2-7|TRBD2
TGTGCCAGCAGCGCTGGGACTAGCGGGGACGCATTCTACGAGCAGTACTTC
CASSAGTSGDAFYEQYF
>few|TRBV4-1|TRBJ1-1|TRBD1
TGCGCCAGCAGTTCTGGACAGGGCTGGACTGAAGCTTTCTTT
CASSSGQGWTEAFF
>once|TRBV28|TRBJ2-1|TRBD2
TGTGCCAGCAGTTCCCTGACTAGCGGGAGGGCGGTCCTCAGGGACAATGAGCAGTTCTTC
CASSSLTSGRAVLRDNEQFF
>NA|TRBV27|TRBJ2-6|NA
TGTGCCAGCAGTTTGCCAGGGACTGGGGCCAACGTCCTGACTTTC
CASSLPGTGANVLTF
>once|TRBV11-2|TRBJ1-4|NA
TGTGCCAGCAGCTTCAGCCTTACAACTAATGAAAAACTGTTTTTT
CASSFSLTTNEKLFF
>NA|TRBV2|TRBJ2-3|TRBD1
TGTGCCAGCAGGAGGGACAGGGGCACAGATACGCAGTATTTT
CASRRDRGTDTQYF
>NA|TRBV9|TRBJ2-5|NA
TGTGCCAGCAGCGCTTCCCCTCAGGGTCGGGAGCAGTACTTC
CASSASPQGREQYF
>NA|TRBV6-1|TRBJ2-7|NA
TGTGCCAGCAGTGAAGCAGGGAACCGTGCCGAGCAGTACTTC
CASSEAGNRAEQYF
>NA|TRBV7-2|TRBJ1-5|TRBD1
TGTGCCAGCAGCCCCCGGCTGGGGACAGGGGAAAATCAGCCCCAGCATTTT
CASSPRLGTGENQPQHF
>NA|TRBV11-1|TRBJ2-7|NA
TGTGCCAGCAGTCTTTCAGGGATCTACGAGCAGTACTTC
CASSLSGIYEQYF
>NA|TRBV11-2|TRBJ1-1|NA
TGTGCCAGCAGCTTGGGAACCAGCACTGAAGCTTTCTTT
CASSLGTSTEAFF
>NA|TRBV11-2|TRBJ2-6|NA
TGTGCCAGCAGCTTACGACCCCCGAGCCAATCCGGGGCCAACGTCCTGACTTTC
CASSLRPPSQSGANVLTF
>once|TRBV7-3|TRBJ1-1|NA
TGTGCCAGCAGCTTAACGCCGCACTTGGGGTCTAACACTGAAGCTTTCTTT
CASSLTPHLGSNTEAFF
>NA|TRBV7-9|TRBJ2-5|TRBD1
TGTGCCAGCAGCGCACCGACAGGGGTAGGGGAGACCCAGTACTTC
CASSAPTGVGETQYF
>few|TRBV5-6|TRBJ2-5|TRBD2
TGTGCCAGCAGCTTGACTAGCGGCACCAGGACCCAGTACTTC
CASSLTSGTRTQYF
>NA|TRBV27|TRBJ1-6|NA
TGTGCCAGCAGTTTAGGGGGCTCCTATAATTCACCCCTCCACTTT
CASSLGGSYNSPLHF
>NA|TRBV28|TRBJ2-3|TRBD2
TGTGCCAGCAGTCACAGCGGGGTAGGAGAGGATACGCAGTATTTT
CASSHSGVGEDTQYF
>few|TRBV10-1|TRBJ2-2|NA
TGCGCCAGCAGTGAAGTACTAGGGACCGGGGAGCTGTTTTTT
CASSEVLGTGELFF
>NA|TRBV5-8|TRBJ1-1|NA
TGTGCCAGCAGTGGGTTGAGGTTCACTGAAGCTTTCTTT
CASSGLRFTEAFF
>once|TRBV18|TRBJ1-1|TRBD1
TGTGCCAGCTCAGCCGGGACAGGGGGTGCGGTGAACACTGAAGCTTTCTTT
CASSAGTGGAVNTEAFF
>NA|TRBV5-5|TRBJ1-4|TRBD1
TGTGCCAGCACCTCTGACAGGGCGCGGGAAAAACTGTTTTTT
CASTSDRAREKLFF
>NA|TRBV6-1|TRBJ2-5|NA
TGTGCCAGCGGGGGTGCGCGGTTCCAAGAGACCCAGTACTTC
CASGGARFQETQYF
>few|TRBV7-3|TRBJ1-1|NA
TGTGCCAGCAGCTTGTTTCAGAACACTGAAGCTTTCTTT
CASSLFQNTEAFF
>NA|TRBV9|TRBJ2-2|TRBD2
TGTGCCAGCAGCTCAGGACTAGCGGGATACACCGGGGAGCTGTTTTTT
CASSSGLAGYTGELFF
>once|TRBV27|TRBJ2-3|TRBD1
TGTGCCAGCGGTTACAGGGGGCGCACAGATACGCAGTATTTT
CASGYRGRTDTQYF
>NA|TRBV6-1|TRBJ2-3|NA
TGTGCCAGCAGTGAGGGGAGACAGCCGCCATGGGGTACGCAGTATTTT
CASSEGRQPPWGTQYF
>once|TRBV7-9|TRBJ2-7|TRBD1
TGTGCCAGCAGCTTAGCCGGGACAGACGACGAGCAGTACTTC
CASSLAGTDDEQYF
>NA|TRBV5-6|TRBJ2-3|NA
TGTGCCAGCAGCTTGCGGAGGGTGGGCACAGATACGCAGTATTTT
CASSLRRVGTDTQYF
>NA|TRBV9|TRBJ1-2|NA
TGTGCCAGCAGCCCCCCAGGGATTGGGGGTGGCTACACCTTC
CASSPPGIGGGYTF
>NA|TRBV6-5|TRBJ1-3|NA
TGTGCCAGCCGGGCGGACCCTGGAAACACCATATATTTT
CASRADPGNTIYF
>NA|TRBV25-1|TRBJ1-1|TRBD1
TGTGCCAGCAGCCAGGGGGGGAGCTATAGCACTGAAGCTTTCTTT
CASSQGGSYSTEAFF
>once|TRBV6-5|TRBJ2-3|NA
TGTGCCAGCAGAAATACCCTGGAGAGCACAGATACGCAGTATTTT
CASRNTLESTDTQYF
>NA|TRBV30|TRBJ1-3|NA
TGTGCCTCCGAGCGGGGGTCTGGAAACACCATATATTTT
CASERGSGNTIYF
>NA|TRBV6-5|TRBJ1-2|NA
TGTGCCAGCCGGCCTTCGGCGGGGCGCGGGTATGGCTACACCTTC
CASRPSAGRGYGYTF
>NA|TRBV29-1|TRBJ2-2|NA
TGCAGCGTTGTAATCGGCGGGGAGCTGTTTTTT
CSVVIGGELFF
>NA|TRBV30|TRBJ2-7|TRBD1
TGTGCCTGGAGAAAGGGACAGGGCACCGGTACCCCCATCTACGAGCAGTACTTC
CAWRKGQGTGTPIYEQYF
>NA|TRBV11-2|TRBJ1-1|NA
TGTGCCAGCAGCTTAGTCGGACACCCGGGCACTGAAGCTTTCTTT
CASSLVGHPGTEAFF
>NA|TRBV6-1|TRBJ2-7|TRBD1
TGTGCCAGCAGGGGGGGACAGGGGGCCGGCGAGCAGTACTTC
CASRGGQGAGEQYF
>NA|TRBV2|TRBJ2-7|NA
TGTGCCAGCAGTCCACAGGAGAACTACGAGCAGTACTTC
CASSPQENYEQYF
>few|TRBV18|TRBJ2-7|TRBD1
TGTGCCAGCTCACCCACCGGGACAGGGTCGGAGCAGTACTTC
CASSPTGTGSEQYF
>NA|TRBV19|TRBJ2-7|TRBD1
TGTGCCAGTAGTATGAAGGGACAGGGAACCTACGAGCAGTACTTC
CASSMKGQGTYEQYF
>NA|TRBV14|TRBJ1-1|NA
TGTGCCAGCAGCCAAGATTGGGGCAGGGTGCGCGGCACTGAAGCTTTCTTT
CASSQDWGRVRGTEAFF
>NA|TRBV5-4|TRBJ1-3|TRBD1
TGTGCCAGCAGCTTCGACAGGGGCGCAAACACCATATATTTT
CASSFDRGANTIYF
>once|TRBV2|TRBJ2-3|NA
TGTGCCAGCAGTTTCCAGCCTATAGCCACAGATACGCAGTATTTT
CASSFQPIATDTQYF
>NA|TRBV30|TRBJ2-2|TRBD1
TGTGCCTGGAGTTACCCGACAGGGGGCTTTTACACCGGGGAGCTGTTTTTT
CAWSYPTGGFYTGELFF
>NA|TRBV6-1|TRBJ2-6|NA
TGTGCCAGCAGTATCCGGGCGTCTGGGGCCAACGTCCTGACTTTC
CASSIRASGANVLTF
>NA|TRBV5-1|TRBJ1-4|TRBD1
TGCGCCAGCAGCTCACAGGGGGCGGCAAATGAAAAACTGTTTTTT
CASSSQGAANEKLFF
>NA|TRBV19|TRBJ2-3|NA
TGTGCCAGTAGTATGGACCTGGGACTCACAGATACGCAGTATTTT
CASSMDLGLTDTQYF
>NA|TRBV9|TRBJ1-3|TRBD1
TGTGCCAGCAGCGTAGCCCGACAGGGAGGAAACACCATATATTTT
CASSVARQGGNTIYF
>NA|TRBV11-2|TRBJ2-4|NA
TGTGCCAGCAGCTTAGTAATGGGGTTTAGTAACATTCAGTACTTC
CASSLVMGFSNIQYF
>NA|TRBV18|TRBJ1-4|NA
TGTGCCAGCTCACTTCAGGACGAAAAACTGTTTTTT
CASSLQDEKLFF
>NA|TRBV5-1|TRBJ2-7|NA
TGCGCCAGCAGCCTTGACTGGGGCGGGGAGCAGTACTTC
CASSLDWGGEQYF
>NA|TRBV6-5|TRBJ2-7|TRBD1
TGTGCCAGCACCTATAAACAGGGGGCGGGGGAGCAGTACTTC
CASTYKQGAGEQYF
>NA|TRBV30|TRBJ2-7|NA
TGTGCCTGCGAACAGGGAAAGGGAAACGAGCAGTACTTC
CACEQGKGNEQYF
>NA|TRBV4-2|TRBJ2-1|TRBD2
TGTGCCAGCAGCCAGGCGGGAGGGAACTACAATGAGCAGTTCTTC
CASSQAGGNYNEQFF
>NA|TRBV11-2|TRBJ1-3|NA
TGTGCCAGCAGCTTAGCGTTTGGGGCTGGAAACACCATATATTTT
CASSLAFGAGNTIYF
>once|TRBV7-8|TRBJ1-2|NA
TGTGCCAGCAGCCCGGTTGCAGCGTGGGGCTACACCTTC
CASSPVAAWGYTF
>NA|TRBV2|TRBJ1-2|NA
TGTGCCAGCATAAGGACAGATAAGGGACTAGCTAACTATGGCTACACCTTC
CASIRTDKGLANYGYTF